This passage covers 19 T cell receptor beta chains from one sample sequenced in a study of vaccination and CD4 T cells after COVID-19 (dated by TCRdb to between 2022 and 2023). The library came from PCR. TCRdb records Illumina iSeq 100 as the sequencer. DNA from cultured CD4+ T cells underwent TCR sequencing with the Oncomine TCR Beta short-read assay at the Johns Hopkins FTIC core. Through fastp at Q25 and MiXCR, TCRdb rebuilt clones from the public reads, retaining in-frame beta chains. CDR3 protein sequences are deduplicated, and each keeps its most common genes and DNA. The sample data list roughly 13,000 distinct CDR3 sequences, and 50% to 65% of these were observed just once. The ten most abundant clones make up around 13% of the sample. Read against the paper, the sample's treatment or condition label means: roughly nine-day PBMC culture with coronavirus spike peptide pools or control peptides (ViraFEST assay).

These receptors have no known antigen. The sequenced material came from CD4+ T cells from blood, cultured in vitro. The receptors originated from a human donor who had recovered from COVID-19.

The chain employs TRBV4-1 and TRBJ1-3, with 7 bases that match TRBD1. Germline CDR1 MGHRA, CDR2 YSYEKL. After removal of 1 base from V and 4 bases from J, the junction contained 10 bases not matched to a gene. The CDR3 is made up of 17 amino acids. This chain's CDR3 is CASSQAGQKHKGNTIYF. The CDR3 DNA reads TGCGCCAGCAGCCAAGCGGGACAGAAACATAAAGGAAACACCATATATTTT.

Only a few counts were recorded for this clonotype. V gene TRBV7-2 combines with J gene TRBJ2-2, with 9 nucleotides matching TRBD2. Trimming removed 6 bases from V and 2 bases from J; junction bases left unmatched: 13. Per the germline V gene, CDR1 is SGHTA and CDR2 is FQGNSA. The CDR3 runs 18 residues. The CDR3 DNA sequence: TGTGCCAGCAGTTATAGCGGGGGCCATTCATTAAACACCGGGGAGCTGTTTTTT. This encodes CASSYSGGHSLNTGELFF.

V is TRBV4-1 and J is TRBJ2-4, with TRBD1 identical over 12 bases. CDR1 and CDR2 from the germline V gene are MGHRA and YSYEKL. J gave up 7 bases and V 4 bases, and 5 bases lay outside the gene matches. The CDR3 runs 15 residues. The CDR3 sequence is CASSPGTGGMNIQYF. The CDR3 DNA follows: TGCGCCAGCAGCCCGGGGACAGGGGGCATGAACATTCAGTACTTC.

V and J are TRBV6-1 and TRBJ1-2; D remains unclear. CDR1 is MNHNS, CDR2 SASEGT, per germline. The CDR3 sequence is 14 residues long. V dropped 6 bases and J dropped 3 bases, with 14 bases sitting between them. Written as DNA, the CDR3 is TGTGCCAGCAGCCCCCCCGGGGATGACTATGGCTACACCTTC. This sequence encodes CASSPPGDDYGYTF.

J is TRBJ2-7 and V is TRBV6-2 or TRBV6-3; 7 positions agree with TRBD1. The CDR3 has 13 residues. Germline assignment: CDR1 MNHEY and CDR2 SVGEGT. The V segment lost 11 bases and the J segment 3 bases; nucleotides outside the gene matches: 10. The CDR3: CAAATGQLYEQYF. CDR3 nucleotide sequence: TGTGCCGCGGCCACGGGACAGCTCTACGAGCAGTACTTC.

A few counts support this clonotype. The J gene is TRBJ1-2, the V gene TRBV30, with D possibly matching TRBD1 (6 bases). The V and J ends lost 8 bases and 5 bases respectively, with 15 bases between them. The CDR3 spans 12 residues. CDR1 and CDR2 (germline): GTSNPN, SVGIG (reference sequence). The CDR3 DNA reads as TGTGCCGTGGGACATCTACTTTATGGCTACACCTTC. Its translation: CAVGHLLYGYTF.

This chain connects TRBV12-3 or TRBV12-4 to TRBJ2-4; 14 bases fit TRBD2. This CDR3 contains 15 residues. Trimming at V came to 5 bases and at J to 10 bases, leaving 7 bases not matched to a gene. CDR3 in DNA: TGTGCCAGCAGTCCCGGACTAGCGGGGGGCAATATTCAGTACTTC. As protein: CASSPGLAGGNIQYF.

The chain employs TRBV27 and TRBJ1-2; D gene unclear. Trimming removed 3 bases at V and 8 bases at J, with 13 bases between. Germline V lookup: CDR1 MNHEY, CDR2 SMNVEV (reference sequence). The CDR3 consists of 13 residues. The CDR3 DNA reads TGTGCCAGCAGTTTGACCACCGGACGGGGCTACACCTTC. Protein: CASSLTTGRGYTF.

The chain carries TRBV5-1 and TRBJ1-2, with D perhaps matching TRBD1 (5 bases). V dropped 1 base and J dropped 5 bases, with 12 bases sitting between them. This CDR3 has 14 residues. The germline gives CDR1 SGHRS, CDR2 YFSETQ. CDR3 nucleotide sequence: TGCGCCAGCAGCTTGCGGGGGTCCACTTATGGCTACACCTTC. Translated, it gives CASSLRGSTYGYTF.

V is TRBV5-1 and J is TRBJ2-7; tentatively, D is TRBD1 (6 bases). The germline V and J ends were trimmed by 4 bases and 3 bases, with 11 bases remaining between them. The CDR3 covers 13 residues. Germline values: CDR1 SGHRS, CDR2 YFSETQ. CDR3 loop: CASSRLQGYEQYF. CDR3 bases: TGCGCCAGCAGCCGTTTACAGGGCTACGAGCAGTACTTC.

The rearrangement links TRBV28 to TRBJ1-1; the D gene is possibly TRBD1 (5 bases). V was pared by 2 bases and J by 7 bases, with 29 bases between. Germline loops: CDR1 MDHEN, CDR2 SYDVKM. The CDR3 is 19 amino acids. This CDR3 is CASSLVTDLGMGPACEAFF. The CDR3 DNA reads TGTGCCAGCAGTTTAGTGACAGACCTGGGTATGGGCCCGGCGTGTGAAGCTTTCTTT.

The rearrangement links TRBV6-2 or TRBV6-3 to TRBJ1-5, with 10 bases matching TRBD1. The CDR3 totals 18 residues. CDR1 and CDR2 from the germline V gene are MNHEY and SVGEGT. Trimming at V came to 0 bases and at J to 0 bases, leaving 5 bases not matched to a gene. CDR3 residues: CASSYSDRGYYSNQPQHF. The CDR3 nucleotides are TGTGCCAGCAGTTACTCGGACAGGGGGTATTATAGCAATCAGCCCCAGCATTTT.

A few counts support this clonotype. This sequence joins TRBV11-2 and TRBJ1-1; the D gene is possibly TRBD1 (5 bases). The CDR3 contains 16 residues. Germline-derived CDR1 and CDR2 are SGHAT and FQNNGV. The V end was cut by 5 bases, the J end by 2 bases, with 18 bases between. As DNA, the CDR3 is TGTGCCAGCAGCCGTGACGGGGCGTTACCAAACACTGAAGCTTTCTTT. It translates to CASSRDGALPNTEAFF.

The V call is TRBV20-1, the J call TRBJ1-5; 7 bases match TRBD1. Germline assignment: CDR1 DFQATT and CDR2 SNEGSKA (reference sequence). The trim removed 5 bases at V and 3 bases at J, leaving 4 bases unmatched. The CDR3 is 13 residues long. CDR3: CSASGTVNQPQHF. Here the CDR3 DNA reads TGCAGTGCTTCCGGGACAGTCAATCAGCCCCAGCATTTT.

V and J are TRBV6-1 and TRBJ1-4; D remains unclear. Germline CDR1 MNHNS, CDR2 SASEGT. Trimming took off 6 bases at V and 4 bases at J, with 6 bases between the two ends. The CDR3 is 12 residues long. This CDR3 is CASRGNNEKLFF. As DNA, the CDR3 is TGTGCCAGCAGAGGGAATAATGAAAAACTGTTTTTT.

CDR3 sequence: CASSGDREGGTEAFF. CDR3 nucleotides: TGTGCCAGCAGTGGGGACAGGGAGGGAGGCACTGAAGCTTTCTTT. V and J are TRBV25-1 and TRBJ1-1; 9 positions match TRBD1. Germline-derived CDR1 and CDR2 are MGHDK and SYGVNS. Losses at the gene ends were 4 bases for V and 4 bases for J; bases not matched to a gene: 7. CDR3 length: 15 amino acids.

V and J are TRBV19 and TRBJ2-6, with a possible D match to TRBD1 (6 bases). The germline V and J ends were trimmed by 7 bases and 1 base, with 14 bases remaining between them. The CDR3 is 16 residues long. From germline, CDR1 is LNHDA and CDR2 SQIVND (reference sequence). The CDR3 reads CASTFRGRSGANVLTF. CDR3 sequence (DNA): TGTGCCAGTACTTTCAGGGGTCGTTCTGGGGCCAACGTCCTGACTTTC.

This clonotype has more than one count but fewer than ten. The J gene is TRBJ2-5, the V gene TRBV5-1; either TRBD1 or TRBD2 may fit D (6 bases each). The V end lost 4 bases, the J end lost 5 bases, and 18 bases lay between the germline ends. Germline-derived CDR1 and CDR2 are SGHRS and YFSETQ. The CDR3 sequence is 15 residues long. The CDR3 is CASSPPGGGLETQYF. CDR3 bases: TGCGCCAGCAGCCCCCCAGGTGGGGGGCTGGAGACCCAGTACTTC.

This sequence joins TRBV12-3 or TRBV12-4 and TRBJ2-3; maybe TRBD1 (6 bases). Trimming shortened V by 3 bases and J by 4 bases, and 14 bases separated the two germline ends. The CDR3 sequence is 15 residues long. CDR3 in amino acids: CASSFTGYLADTQYF. The DNA of the CDR3 is TGTGCCAGCAGTTTTACAGGGTACCTTGCAGATACGCAGTATTTT.